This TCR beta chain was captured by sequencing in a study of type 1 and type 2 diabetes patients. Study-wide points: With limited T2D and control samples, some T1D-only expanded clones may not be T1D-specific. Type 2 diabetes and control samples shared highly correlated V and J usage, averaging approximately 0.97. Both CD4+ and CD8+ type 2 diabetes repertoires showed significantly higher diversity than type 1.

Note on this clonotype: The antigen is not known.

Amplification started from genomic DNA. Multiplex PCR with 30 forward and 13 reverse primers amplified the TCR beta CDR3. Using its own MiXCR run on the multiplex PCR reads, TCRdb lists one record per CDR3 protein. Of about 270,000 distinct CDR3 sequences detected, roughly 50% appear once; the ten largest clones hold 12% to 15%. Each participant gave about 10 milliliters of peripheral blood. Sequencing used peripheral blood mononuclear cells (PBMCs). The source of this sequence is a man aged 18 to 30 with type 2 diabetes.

The CDR3 DNA is TGCGCCAGCAGTGAACGCAGCACAGATACGCAGTATTTT. Its translation: CASSERSTDTQYF. V gene TRBV10-2 combines with J gene TRBJ2-3; D call uncertain. Trimming stripped 3 bases from V and 0 bases from J, with 4 bases between. The CDR3 runs to 13 residues. Germline V gene lookup returns CDR1 WSHSY and CDR2 SAAADI.